What follows is one T cell receptor (beta chain) and its context. The source of the sample is a study of monozygotic twins with inflammatory bowel disease. The CDR3 covers 15 residues. Per the germline V gene, CDR1 is SGHRS and CDR2 is YFSETQ. TCRdb reprocessed the 5' RACE reads and stores each CDR3 protein as one record, lacking DNA. This listing includes just over 300,000 distinct CDR3 sequences. This receptor was taken from a human donor with ulcerative colitis or Crohn's disease, or a healthy co-twin of an affected twin (not recorded which). The V and J genes are TRBV5-1 and TRBJ2-2; TCRdb's assignment of TRBD1 cannot be checked, as there is no DNA. The specimen sequenced was blood. The CDR3 loop reads CASSVIQGVTGELFF.